This TCR beta chain originates from a study of blood T cell repertoires in COVID-19. With 3 bases removed from V and 4 bases from J, the gap between germline ends came to 15 bases. This CDR3 contains 15 residues. CDR1 is MGHRA, CDR2 YSYEKL, per germline. Here immunoSEQ multiplex PCR was the method, and the copy in TCRdb shows in-frame clones only, minus some. The sample lists 200,000 or so clones, 65% to 90% seen once, with about 2% in the top ten. In this sample, this clone turned up once. Input material: peripheral blood. The chain recombines TRBV4-1 with TRBJ1-2; weak D call: TRBD1 (6 bases). The sequence derives from a man in his forties or fifties who had recovered from COVID-19. CDR3 in amino acids: CASSHPQQGVYGYTF. CDR3 nucleotides: TGCGCCAGCAGCCACCCCCAACAGGGAGTCTATGGCTACACCTTC.